Given below is one T cell receptor (beta chain) in context. Its antigen is not yet known. Base-call qualities are not available, and no considerably larger clone is one nucleotide away. The meaning of the sample's time point label: neoterminal ileum biopsy at postoperative endoscopy, about 6 months after surgery. Adults with ileal or ileocolonic Crohn's disease for whom ileocolonic resection was indicated were considered eligible. Whole ileal mucosal biopsies were stored frozen at -80°C before DNA extraction. Genomic DNA was extracted from frozen whole biopsies with a TRizol-based method and quantified on a NanoDrop 2000 spectrophotometer. CDR1 and CDR2 (SGHDT, YYEEEE) derive from the germline V gene. From cysteine to phenylalanine, the CDR3 is 14 amino acids long. CDR3 DNA is the only sequence kept; it has 42 bases, read in frame from the first base. Cut back by 0 bases and 1 base, the V and J ends lie 4 bases apart.

The data stem from a study of T cell repertoires in ileal Crohn's disease (dated by TCRdb to about 2019). Regarding the study in general: The median duration of disease was about 7.3 years, and at the time of surgery 30% to 35% of patients were active smokers. A total of about 170 mucosal samples from 57 patients were sequenced, collected from several sites on the surgical specimen and at postoperative endoscopy. Postoperative therapy was given to about half of the patients, with thiopurines administered to some 10 patients and anti-TNF agents administered to 15 to 20 patients. A Rutgeerts score above i0 was used to define endoscopic postoperative recurrence. Every patient underwent surgery because of a complication, which was stricturing disease in roughly 60% of cases and penetrating disease in approximately 40%. The study was conducted in parallel with a multicentre cohort built to find predictors of early endoscopic recurrence after ileocolonic resection. Neoterminal ileum biopsies obtained at postoperative colonoscopy were designated as M6 samples. A prospective multicentre cohort supplied the 55 or so Crohn's disease patients whose TCR repertoires were analysed. Beyond this particular receptor, the publication reports: Only a subgroup of patients, of unstated size, had their mucosal CD4 and CD8 T cells sorted and sequenced. Compared with non-smokers, patients who were active smokers at surgery showed a significantly higher proportion of clonal expansions (25.9% vs 17.9%, p=0.02). Compared with CD4 T cells, sorted CD8 T cells contained more high-frequency clones, which suggests that the mucosal expansions were mostly CD8. Postoperative endoscopy was performed at varying times within the first year after surgery, with a median delay of 6.9 months. Higher high-frequency clone percentages at surgery were associated with endoscopic recurrence; all patients with clonality above 26.8% (18/57) had recurrence.

For commercial TCRB immunosequencing, about 500 nanograms of biopsy DNA were submitted for each sample. CDR3 regions were amplified from genomic DNA by Adaptive Biotechnology using a two-step, amplification bias-controlled multiplex PCR. Primers for every V and J gene segment were used in the first PCR, and barcodes and Illumina adapters were added in the second PCR. CDR3 libraries were sequenced on an Illumina instrument. In the authors' own workflow: Vendor-provided pipelines were combined with custom analysis of raw data in R/Bioconductor under R version 3.3.0. Clonality, ranging from 0 to 1, was calculated as the inverse of the normalised Shannon entropy of all productive clones. The repertoire share taken up by the top 100 clones defined high-frequency clones, and only clones that passed a 95% confidence test were kept. Overlap between samples was measured with the Morisita-Horn index, while repertoire diversity was measured with the Simpson index. In TCRdb, the immuneACCESS table is reduced to in-frame sequences with V and J assigned. These tables do not hold every clone; where another copy was compared, an unresolved V gene accounts for under half, and the others remain unexplained. For V, J and clone size, that table is used; D and trimming come from the DNA. Across this sample there are about 13,000 clones, with 78% seen only once. Clones ranked in the top ten supply approximately 4.1% of the sample.

The specimen was ileal tissue. The V gene is TRBV5-6 and the J gene is TRBJ2-2; too little of a D gene remains to name it. This clonotype was obtained from an adult with Crohn's disease. The CDR3 has the sequence CASSLAQNTGELFF. The nucleotides are TGTGCCAGCAGCTTGGCCCAGAACACCGGGGAGCTGTTTTTT.